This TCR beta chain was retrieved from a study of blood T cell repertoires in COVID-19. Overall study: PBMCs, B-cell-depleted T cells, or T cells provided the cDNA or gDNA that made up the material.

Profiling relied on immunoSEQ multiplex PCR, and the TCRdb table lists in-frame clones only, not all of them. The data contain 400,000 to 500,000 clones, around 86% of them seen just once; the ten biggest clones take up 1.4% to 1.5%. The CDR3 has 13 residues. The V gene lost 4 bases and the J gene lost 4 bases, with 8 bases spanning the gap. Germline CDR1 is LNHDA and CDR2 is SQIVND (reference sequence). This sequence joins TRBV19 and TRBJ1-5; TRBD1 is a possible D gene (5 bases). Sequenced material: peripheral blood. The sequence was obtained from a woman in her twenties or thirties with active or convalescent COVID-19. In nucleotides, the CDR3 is TGTGCCAGTAGTACCCCAGGGAATCAGCCCCAGCATTTT. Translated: CASSTPGNQPQHF.